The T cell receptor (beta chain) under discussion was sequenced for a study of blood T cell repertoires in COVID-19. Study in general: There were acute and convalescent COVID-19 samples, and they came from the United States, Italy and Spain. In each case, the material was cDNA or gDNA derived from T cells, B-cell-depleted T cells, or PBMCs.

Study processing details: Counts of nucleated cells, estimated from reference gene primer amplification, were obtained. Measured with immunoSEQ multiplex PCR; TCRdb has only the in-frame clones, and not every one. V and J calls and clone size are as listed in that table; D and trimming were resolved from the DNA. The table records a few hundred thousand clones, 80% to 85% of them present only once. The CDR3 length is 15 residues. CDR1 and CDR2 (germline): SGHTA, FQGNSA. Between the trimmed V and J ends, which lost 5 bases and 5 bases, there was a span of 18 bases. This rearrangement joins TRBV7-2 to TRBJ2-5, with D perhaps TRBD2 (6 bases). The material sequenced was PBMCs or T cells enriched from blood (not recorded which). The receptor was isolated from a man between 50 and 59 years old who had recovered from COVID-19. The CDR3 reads CASSPSVGGWETQYF. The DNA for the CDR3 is TGTGCCAGCAGCCCATCGGTCGGGGGATGGGAGACCCAGTACTTC.